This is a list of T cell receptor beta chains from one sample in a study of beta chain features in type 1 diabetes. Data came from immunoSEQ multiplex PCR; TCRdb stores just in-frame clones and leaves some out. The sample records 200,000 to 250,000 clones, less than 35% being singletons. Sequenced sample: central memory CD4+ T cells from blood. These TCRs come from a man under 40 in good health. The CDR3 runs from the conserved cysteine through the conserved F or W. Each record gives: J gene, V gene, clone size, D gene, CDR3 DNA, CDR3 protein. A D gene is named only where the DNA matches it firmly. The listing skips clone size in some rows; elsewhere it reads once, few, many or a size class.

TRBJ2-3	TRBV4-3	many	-	TGCGCCAGCAGCCAAGAACTGGCGGGTCTAGCGCAAGGAGATACGCAGTATTTT	CASSQELAGLAQGDTQYF
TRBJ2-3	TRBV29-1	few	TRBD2	TGCAGCGTTGTTGTGCCGGGAGGGCATGCAGATACGCAGTATTTT	CSVVVPGGHADTQYF
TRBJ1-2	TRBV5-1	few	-	TGCGCCAGCAGCTTGGGACTGTATGGAGGCTACACCTTC	CASSLGLYGGYTF
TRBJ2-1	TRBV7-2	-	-	TGTGCCAGCAGCCCCGACAGCCGCTCCTACAATGAGCAGTTCTTC	CASSPDSRSYNEQFF
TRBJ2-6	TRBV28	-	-	TGTGCCAGCAGTTTCAGTTTAGACCAGGGGATGACTGGGGCCAACGTCCTGACTTTC	CASSFSLDQGMTGANVLTF
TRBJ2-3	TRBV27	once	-	TGTGCCAGCAGACACCTGCAGGACACAGATACGCAGTATTTT	CASRHLQDTDTQYF
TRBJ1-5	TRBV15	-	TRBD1	TGTGCCACCAGCAGCGAGGACAGGGGGGATCAGCCCCAGCATTTT	CATSSEDRGDQPQHF
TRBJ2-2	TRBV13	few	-	TGTGCCAGCAGGAGGGACAGCGGGCGGACCGGGGAGCTGTTTTTT	CASRRDSGRTGELFF
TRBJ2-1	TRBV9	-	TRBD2	TGTGCCAGCAGCGTGACTAGCGTCAATGAGCAGTTCTTC	CASSVTSVNEQFF
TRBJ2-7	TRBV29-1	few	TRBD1	TGCAGCGCCCGGACAGGGATCTACGAGCAGTACTTC	CSARTGIYEQYF
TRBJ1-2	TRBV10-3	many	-	TGTGCCACGTCCGGGGTCGATGGCTACACCTTC	CATSGVDGYTF
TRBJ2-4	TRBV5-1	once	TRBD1	TGCGCCAGCAGCGGGGGACAGGGAAGTCTAGCATCCCTCATGGCCAAAAACATTCAGTACTTC	CASSGGQGSLASLMAKNIQYF
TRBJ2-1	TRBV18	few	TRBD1	TGTGCCAGCTCACCATACGGACAGGGTTTCAACAATGAGCAGTTCTTC	CASSPYGQGFNNEQFF
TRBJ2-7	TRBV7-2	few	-	TGTGCCAGCAGCGCGGGACAGAACTACGAGCAGTACTTC	CASSAGQNYEQYF
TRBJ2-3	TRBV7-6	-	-	TGTGCCAGCAGCTTAGGTAACAGGGTTGCAGATACGCAGTATTTT	CASSLGNRVADTQYF
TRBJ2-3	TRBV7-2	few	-	TGTGCCAGCAGCTTAGGCGCAGATACGCAGTATTTT	CASSLGADTQYF
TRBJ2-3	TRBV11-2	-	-	TGTGCCAGCAGCTTAGATCTACAGGGTAGCACAGATACGCAGTATTTT	CASSLDLQGSTDTQYF
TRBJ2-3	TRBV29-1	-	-	TGCAGCGTCGGCCAGTCCGGAGATACGCAGTATTTT	CSVGQSGDTQYF
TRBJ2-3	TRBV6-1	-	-	TGTGCCAGCAGTGATCGAGCGGCTAGCACAGATACGCAGTATTTT	CASSDRAASTDTQYF
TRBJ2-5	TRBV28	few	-	TGTGCCAGCGGGTACTCCCTATTGGAGACCCAGTACTTC	CASGYSLLETQYF
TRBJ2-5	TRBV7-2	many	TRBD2	TGTGCCAGCAGCTTCGCCCCGGGACTAGCAGAAGGGACCCAGTACTTC	CASSFAPGLAEGTQYF
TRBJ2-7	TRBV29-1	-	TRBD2	TGCAGCGTTGAAGCTAGCGGTATCTACGAGCAGTACTTC	CSVEASGIYEQYF
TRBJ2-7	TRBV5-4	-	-	TGTGCCAGCAGCTTGGCGGGGACAAGCTCCTACGAGCAGTACTTC	CASSLAGTSSYEQYF
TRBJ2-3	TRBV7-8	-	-	TGTGCCAGCAGCCAGAGGGGGGCCACTAGCACAGATACGCAGTATTTT	CASSQRGATSTDTQYF
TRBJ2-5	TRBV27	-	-	TGTGCCAGCAGTTTTTCGGGGTTGGAGACCCAGTACTTC	CASSFSGLETQYF
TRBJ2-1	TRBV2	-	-	TGTGCCACCACTCCGGGACGGGGGAGCAATGAGCAGTTCTTC	CATTPGRGSNEQFF
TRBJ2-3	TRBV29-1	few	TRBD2	TGCAGCGTTGAAGGGGGCCGGGGGGCAGATACGCAGTATTTT	CSVEGGRGADTQYF